This TCR beta chain stems from a study of neoadjuvant nivolumab and ipilimumab in lung cancer. Overall study results and limits: TCR richness and clonality were higher in tumors than adjacent uninvolved lung. Blood richness before therapy tracked richness in tumors resected after neoadjuvant therapy.

CDR1 and CDR2 from the germline V gene are MNHEY and SVGAGI. CDR3 size: 11 residues. Trimming took 7 bases from V and 3 from J, leaving 7 bases between them. TCRdb keeps only in-frame clones here, not all; method: immunoSEQ multiplex PCR. Altogether approximately 30,000 clones are present, more than 75% being singletons, with the ten largest covering approximately 8.6%. Notes on this clone: Its antigen is currently unknown.

The specimen comprised tumor tissue, sampled after neoadjuvant nivolumab, alone or with ipilimumab, at or shortly before surgery. The sequence was obtained from an adult with non-small cell lung cancer. The J gene is TRBJ2-7, the V gene TRBV6-5; either TRBD1 or TRBD2 may fit D (5 bases each). The CDR3 reads CASKRGYEQYF. CDR3 DNA: TGTGCCAGCAAGAGGGGCTACGAGCAGTACTTC.